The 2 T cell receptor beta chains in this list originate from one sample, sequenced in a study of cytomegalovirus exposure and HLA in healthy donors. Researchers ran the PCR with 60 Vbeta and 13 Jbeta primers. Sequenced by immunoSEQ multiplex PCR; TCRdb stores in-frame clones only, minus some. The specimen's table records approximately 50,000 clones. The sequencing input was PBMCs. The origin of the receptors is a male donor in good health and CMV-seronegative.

Here the CDR3 reads CAWSVQGAPRTNQPQHF. The CDR3 DNA reads TGTGCCTGGAGTGTTCAGGGGGCCCCAAGGACCAATCAGCCCCAGCATTTT. The V gene is TRBV30, the J gene TRBJ1-5, with 8 bases matching TRBD1. The V and J ends lost 0 bases and 3 bases, in that order; junction bases with no gene match: 10. Germline CDR1 reads GTSNPN; CDR2 reads SVGIG (reference sequence). The CDR3 covers 17 residues.

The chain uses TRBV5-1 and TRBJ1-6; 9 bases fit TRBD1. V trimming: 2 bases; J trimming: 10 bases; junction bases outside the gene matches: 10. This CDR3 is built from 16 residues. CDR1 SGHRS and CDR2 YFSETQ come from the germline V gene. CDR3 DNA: TGCGCCAGCAGCTTCACCGGGACAGGGTCGGAATCACCCCTCCACTTT. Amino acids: CASSFTGTGSESPLHF.